The rows below give T cell receptor beta chains drawn from one sample of a study of T cell repertoires in cytomegalovirus infection. A single record per CDR3 protein comes from TCRdb applying MiXCR to the reads. This table has approximately 400,000 distinct CDR3 sequences, roughly 31% appearing once. Sequencing input: PBMCs. All receptors come from a human donor in good health (CMV status not recorded). Some clones in this sample may be carry-over from other donors' samples. CDR3s include the opening cysteine and the closing phenylalanine or tryptophan. A D gene is named only where the DNA matches it firmly. Clone size is stated in some rows and not others, as once, few, many or a class when expanded.

V gene	D gene	J gene	clone size	CDR3 DNA	CDR3 protein
TRBV28	.	TRBJ2-3	.	TGTGCCAGCAGCCCCGTCGGGCGCACAGATACGCAGTCTTTT	CASSPVGRTDTQSF
TRBV7-9	TRBD1	TRBJ1-6	.	TGTGCCAGCAACAAAGGGACAGGGACCAATTCACCCCTCCACTTT	CASNKGTGTNSPLHF
TRBV15	TRBD2	TRBJ2-1	.	TGTGCCACCAGCAGATCCGTGGGGGGGAGTGAGCAGTTCTTC	CATSRSVGGSEQFF
TRBV28	.	TRBJ1-4	.	TGTGCCAGCAGTCCACCTCAGGGTGGTAGTGAAAAACTGTTTTTT	CASSPPQGGSEKLFF
TRBV4-1	.	TRBJ2-1	.	TGCGCCAGCAGCCAGCCAGCTAGCTATGATCAGTTCTTC	CASSQPASYDQFF
TRBV6-1	TRBD1	TRBJ2-5	few	TGTGCCAGCAGAGGGACAGGGGACGAGACCCAGTACTTC	CASRGTGDETQYF
TRBV6-5	TRBD1	TRBJ2-7	.	TGTGCCAGCAGCCGGAGACAGGGGGGAGGCGAGCAGTACTTC	CASSRRQGGGEQYF
TRBV7-6	.	TRBJ2-5	many	TGTGCCAGCAGCTTAGGAGGGTATCAAGAGACCCAGTACTTC	CASSLGGYQETQYF
TRBV4-3	TRBD1	TRBJ1-1	.	TGCGCCAGCAGCCAAGACAGACAGGGTCTGAGAGCTTTCTTT	CASSQDRQGLRAFF
TRBV19	TRBD1	TRBJ1-5	.	TGTGCCAGTGGAAACCGGGACAGTAATCAGCCCCAGCATTTT	CASGNRDSNQPQHF
TRBV4-3	.	TRBJ2-6	.	TGCGCCAGCAGCCAAGACACTCACAGGGAGAAGCCTGGGGCCAACGTCCTGACTTTC	CASSQDTHREKPGANVLTF
TRBV29-1	TRBD1	TRBJ2-3	.	TGCAGCGTCGCGGGACAGGGGACTTCTACAGATACGCAGTATTTT	CSVAGQGTSTDTQYF
TRBV15	.	TRBJ2-1	.	TGTGCCACCAGCAGAGATGTAGGGTCCAGTGAGCAGTTCTTC	CATSRDVGSSEQFF
TRBV2	.	TRBJ1-5	few	TGTGCCAGCAGTGAAAATGGGATCCCTAGCAATCAGCCCCAGCATTTT	CASSENGIPSNQPQHF
TRBV25-1	TRBD1	TRBJ2-7	few	TGTGCCAGCAGTGAATATTCGACAGGGCTTGAGCAGTACTTC	CASSEYSTGLEQYF
TRBV6-2/TRBV6-3	.	TRBJ2-3	.	TGTGCCAGCAGTTACTCTCTAACGGGGAATTACTCGAAGGCTGGCACAGATACGCAGTATTTT	CASSYSLTGNYSKAGTDTQYF
TRBV2	TRBD1	TRBJ2-2	few	TGTGCCAGCAGTGACAACCGGGACAGGCGTTTCACCGGGGAGCTGTTTTTT	CASSDNRDRRFTGELFF
TRBV28	.	TRBJ1-3	.	TGTGCCACTCGGGGGGAAGGGGGAGGCGGAAACACCATATATTTT	CATRGEGGGGNTIYF
TRBV29-1	.	TRBJ2-7	.	TGCAGCGTGTCGGGGTCCTATGAGCAGTACTTC	CSVSGSYEQYF
TRBV19	TRBD1	TRBJ1-2	many	TGTGCCAGTAGTTGGACAGGGGCTAACTATGGCTACACCTTC	CASSWTGANYGYTF
TRBV6-6	.	TRBJ1-1	.	TGTGCCAGCAGTTACTCGTCGACAGCCACCTTGAACACTGAAGCTTTCTTT	CASSYSSTATLNTEAFF
TRBV3-1	.	TRBJ1-1	few	TGTGCCAGCAGCCAAGATCGCGGGTTTGAAGCTTTCTTT	CASSQDRGFEAFF
TRBV7-2	TRBD1	TRBJ1-2	many	TGTGCCAGCAGCTTACGGGGGGGACAGACCTATGGCTACACCTTC	CASSLRGGQTYGYTF
TRBV20-1	.	TRBJ1-1	many	TGCAGTGCTAGAGGAGGGAGGGACACTGAAGCTTTCTTT	CSARGGRDTEAFF
TRBV20-1	.	TRBJ1-5	.	TGCAGTGTAATAGGGGACAATCAGCCCCAGCATTTT	CSVIGDNQPQHF
TRBV30	.	TRBJ1-4	.	TGTGCCTGGAGTGTACGCAGATCTGAAAAACTGTTTTTT	CAWSVRRSEKLFF
TRBV6-2/TRBV6-3	.	TRBJ2-2	.	TGTGCCAGCAGTAAAACAGAAAACACCGGGGAGCTGTTTTTT	CASSKTENTGELFF
TRBV3-1	TRBD1	TRBJ1-3	few	TGTGCCAGCAGCCAAGACGGGACAGAGTTCTCTGGAAACACCATATATTTT	CASSQDGTEFSGNTIYF
TRBV5-4	TRBD2	TRBJ2-3	.	TGTGCCAGCAGCTTTCAAACAGCGGGGGATACGCAGTATTTT	CASSFQTAGDTQYF
TRBV28	.	TRBJ2-1	.	TGTGCCAGCAGTTCCCGGACTGGCCAGGAGCAGTTCTTC	CASSSRTGQEQFF
TRBV7-8	TRBD1	TRBJ1-2	many	TGTGCCAGCAGCACCAGGGGACAGATTAGTAATGGCTACACCTTC	CASSTRGQISNGYTF
TRBV7-9	.	TRBJ2-7	.	TGTGCCAGCGACCAGGGGAGCTACGAGCAGTACTTC	CASDQGSYEQYF
TRBV13	.	TRBJ1-5	.	TGTGCCAGCAGCTTAGATGGGGGGTCCCAGCATTTT	CASSLDGGSQHF